This T cell receptor beta chain was documented in a study of cytomegalovirus exposure and HLA in healthy donors. The CDR3 extends over 14 amino acids. The germline V gene has CDR1 SGHTA and CDR2 FQGNSA. Trimming removed 6 bases from V and 4 bases from J; junction bases left unmatched: 8. Primers: 60 Vbeta forward and 13 Jbeta reverse. The method was immunoSEQ multiplex PCR; TCRdb's version includes in-frame clones alone and lacks a portion of them. The sample includes around 120,000 clones, 79% of them seen just once. V is TRBV7-2 and J is TRBJ1-2, with TRBD1 matching over 7 bases. Sequencing was done on a sample of PBMCs. The receptor comes from a young man in good health and CMV-seropositive. The CDR3 region is CASSLTGISYGYTF. The CDR3 coding sequence is TGTGCCAGCAGTCTGACAGGGATTTCCTATGGCTACACCTTC. The full variable domain, its missing parts supplied by reference TRBV7-2 and TRBJ1-2, is GAGVSQSPSNKVTEKGKDVELRCDPISGHTALYWYRQSLGQGLEFLIYFQGNSAPDKSGLPSDRFSAERTGGSVSTLTIQRTQQEDSAVYLCASSLTGISYGYTFGSGTRLTVV.